A selection of T cell receptor beta chains follows, all from one sample in a study of CD8 T cells in ankylosing spondylitis. TCRdb re-called the 5' RACE reads with MiXCR, one entry per CDR3 protein. The repertoire holds roughly 200,000 distinct CDR3 sequences, with 25% to 30% as singletons. Sequencing was carried out using blood, either unsorted or a sorted T cell fraction (not recorded which). Source of these receptors: a male donor with ankylosing spondylitis or in good health (not recorded which). Both conserved end residues are part of each CDR3. A D gene is named only where the DNA matches it firmly. Expanded clones are given a class, and other clones once, few, many or no size at all.

abundance	v_gene	j_gene	d_gene	CDR3aa	CDR3nt
once	TRBV6-5	TRBJ2-3	.	CASSSGGRGSPDTQYF	TGTGCCAGCAGTTCCGGGGGGAGGGGGAGTCCAGATACGCAGTATTTT
few	TRBV5-1	TRBJ1-2	.	CASSKGQGTHTAYYGYTF	TGCGCCAGCAGCAAAGGCCAGGGTACCCATACGGCGTACTATGGCTACACCTTC
few	TRBV20-1	TRBJ2-7	.	CSASPGSRQQF	TGCAGTGCTAGTCCGGGGTCCCGACAGCAATTC
few	TRBV20-1	TRBJ2-7	TRBD1	CSASQGADREQYF	TGCAGTGCTAGCCAGGGGGCGGATCGCGAGCAGTACTTC
.	TRBV6-1	TRBJ2-7	TRBD2	CASSHGTSGSREQYF	TGTGCCAGCAGTCATGGGACTAGCGGGAGCCGCGAGCAGTACTTC
.	TRBV12-3/TRBV12-4	TRBJ2-1	.	CASSPGSSSYNEQFF	TGTGCCAGCAGTCCGGGATCCAGCTCCTACAATGAGCAGTTCTTC
many	TRBV6-5	TRBJ2-7	.	CASSYSGSYEQYF	TGTGCCAGCAGTTACTCTGGGAGCTACGAGCAGTACTTC
.	TRBV20-1	TRBJ2-2	.	CSAPGRLRGTGELFF	TGCAGTGCCCCCGGACGGCTGCGTGGCACCGGGGAGCTGTTTTTT
many	TRBV20-1	TRBJ1-1	.	CSAQRQERKNTEAFF	TGCAGTGCCCAAAGACAGGAAAGGAAGAACACTGAAGCTTTCTTT
many	TRBV20-1	TRBJ2-7	TRBD2	CSARGREVPYEQYF	TGCAGTGCTAGGGGGCGGGAGGTGCCCTACGAGCAGTACTTC
.	TRBV29-1	TRBJ2-7	.	CSVLIGTLTYEQYF	TGCAGCGTTTTGATAGGGACCTTAACCTACGAGCAGTACTTC
.	TRBV5-1	TRBJ2-1	.	CASSLAIRESSYNEQFF	TGCGCCAGCAGCTTGGCCATCAGGGAGAGCTCCTACAATGAGCAGTTCTTC
many	TRBV9	TRBJ2-7	TRBD2	CASSVGPGLAYEQYF	TGTGCCAGCAGCGTAGGCCCCGGACTAGCCTACGAGCAGTACTTC
.	TRBV12-3/TRBV12-4	TRBJ1-4	TRBD1	CASSSQGDEKLFF	TGTGCCAGCAGTTCACAGGGGGATGAAAAACTGTTTTTT
.	TRBV12-3/TRBV12-4	TRBJ1-1	TRBD1	CASTTRIGTDLAF	TGTGCCAGCACCACCAGGATCGGGACAGATCTAGCCTTT
many	TRBV27	TRBJ1-5	.	CASSQQGNNQPQHF	TGTGCCAGCAGTCAGCAGGGTAACAATCAGCCCCAGCATTTT
.	TRBV29-1	TRBJ2-2	.	CSARRVELGGELFF	TGCAGCGCTCGCCGAGTAGAATTGGGCGGGGAGCTGTTTTTT
.	TRBV29-1	TRBJ2-2	TRBD2	CSVSASGRTLNTGELFF	TGCAGCGTTTCGGCTAGCGGGAGGACCTTGAACACCGGGGAGCTGTTTTTT
few	TRBV12-3/TRBV12-4	TRBJ2-3	.	CASRAGSGRSTDTQYF	TGTGCCAGCAGGGCAGGGTCGGGGCGTAGCACAGATACGCAGTATTTT
many	TRBV7-2	TRBJ2-7	.	CASSLAGGHEQYF	TGTGCCAGCAGCTTAGCGGGGGGCCACGAGCAGTACTTC
many	TRBV7-9	TRBJ2-7	TRBD2	CASSSTSGVYEQYF	TGTGCCAGCAGTTCGACTAGCGGAGTCTACGAGCAGTACTTC
many	TRBV28	TRBJ2-5	TRBD1	CASSLSGQGLQETQYF	TGTGCCAGCAGTTTATCGGGACAGGGTCTCCAAGAGACCCAGTACTTC
.	TRBV6-4	TRBJ1-4	.	CASSDSAAGNEKLFF	TGTGCCAGCAGTGACTCGGCAGCCGGTAATGAAAAACTGTTTTTT
few	TRBV29-1	TRBJ2-7	TRBD1	CSVQGVSYEQYF	TGCAGCGTGCAGGGGGTCTCCTACGAGCAGTACTTC